Below, one T cell receptor beta chain is given with its context. Its specificity is unknown. This sample is drawn from a study of PD-1 blockade in classical Hodgkin lymphoma. The study, taken as a whole, reports: CD4+ TCR diversity rose significantly by C4D1, and CD8+ TCR diversity did not. Complete responders had baseline diversity similar to newly diagnosed patients. TCR diversity at baseline was reported to be reduced in newly diagnosed patients relative to healthy donors.

Relapse was seen in all patients after autologous stem cell transplantation, and brentuximab vedotin exposure was variable. Starting with thawed PBMCs, CD4+ T cells were purified by magnetic negative selection. This CDR3 has 17 amino acids. Losses at the gene ends were 4 bases for V and 1 base for J; bases not matched to a gene: 13. The V gene's germline CDR1 is SGHRS and CDR2 YFSETQ. Libraries were prepared by immunoSEQ multiplex PCR; TCRdb keeps only in-frame clonotypes and omits some of them. This table holds some 17,000 clones, 85% found once. The receptor's source is a human donor with classical Hodgkin lymphoma. The chain combines TRBV5-1 with TRBJ2-5, with 7 bases fitting TRBD1. The sample was CD4+ T cells from blood, taken at baseline. Here the CDR3 reads CASSLGSGQLVQETQYF. CDR3 sequence (DNA): TGCGCCAGCAGCCTTGGTTCGGGACAGCTAGTCCAAGAGACCCAGTACTTC.